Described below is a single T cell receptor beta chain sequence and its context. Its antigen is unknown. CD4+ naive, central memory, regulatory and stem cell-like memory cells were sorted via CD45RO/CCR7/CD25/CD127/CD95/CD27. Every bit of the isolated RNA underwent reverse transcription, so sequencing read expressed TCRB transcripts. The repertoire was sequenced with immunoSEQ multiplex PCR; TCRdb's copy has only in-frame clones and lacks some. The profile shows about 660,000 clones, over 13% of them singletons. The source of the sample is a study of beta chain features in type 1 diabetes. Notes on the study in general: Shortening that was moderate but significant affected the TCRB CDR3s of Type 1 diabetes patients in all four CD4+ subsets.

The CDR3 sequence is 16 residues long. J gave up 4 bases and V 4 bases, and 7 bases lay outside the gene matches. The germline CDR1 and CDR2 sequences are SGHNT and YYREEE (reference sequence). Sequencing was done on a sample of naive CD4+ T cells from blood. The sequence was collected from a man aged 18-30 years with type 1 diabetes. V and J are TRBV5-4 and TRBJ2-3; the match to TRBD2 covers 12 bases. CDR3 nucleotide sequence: TGTGCCAGCAGCGCCCCTACTAGCGGGGGGCCAGATACGCAGTATTTT. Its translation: CASSAPTSGGPDTQYF.